One TCR beta chain is described in this entry. What it binds is unknown. The sample is drawn from a study of T cell responses to AZD1222 COVID-19 vaccine. Study results and limitations: Spike as a whole was targeted by vaccine-associated CD4 TCRs, dominant at 160-218 and 743-854.

Profiled with immunoSEQ multiplex PCR; TCRdb holds only in-frame clones, not every one. The top ten hold over 4% of the sample, which has 100,000 to 150,000 clones, over 75% seen once. This CDR3 is built from 16 residues. Trimming removed 4 bases from V and 0 bases from J, with 16 bases in between. Germline V gene lookup returns CDR1 GTSNPN and CDR2 SVGIG (reference sequence). This receptor was obtained from an adult who received the MenACWY meningococcal vaccine as a control. The rearrangement links TRBV30 to TRBJ1-3; possible D gene TRBD1, 5 bases. The material sequenced was peripheral blood, taken 28 days after the second dose of the MenACWY control vaccine. The CDR3 DNA reads TGTGCCTGGACCCCGCCAGGGATGCGCTCTGGAAACACCATATATTTT. The encoded protein is CAWTPPGMRSGNTIYF.